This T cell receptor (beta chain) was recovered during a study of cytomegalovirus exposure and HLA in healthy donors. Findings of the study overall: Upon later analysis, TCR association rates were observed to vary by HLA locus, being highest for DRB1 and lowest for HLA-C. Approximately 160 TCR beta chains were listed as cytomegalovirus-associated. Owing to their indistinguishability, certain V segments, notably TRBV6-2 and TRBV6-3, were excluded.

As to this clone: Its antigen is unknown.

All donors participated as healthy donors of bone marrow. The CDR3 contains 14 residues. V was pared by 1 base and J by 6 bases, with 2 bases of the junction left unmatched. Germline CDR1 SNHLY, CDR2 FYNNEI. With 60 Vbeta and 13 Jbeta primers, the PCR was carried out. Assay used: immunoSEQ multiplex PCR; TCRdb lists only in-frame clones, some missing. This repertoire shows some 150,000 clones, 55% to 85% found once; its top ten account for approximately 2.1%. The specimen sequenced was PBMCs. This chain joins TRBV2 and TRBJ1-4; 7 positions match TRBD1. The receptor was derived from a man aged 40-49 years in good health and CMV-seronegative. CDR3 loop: CASSEDRGDEKLFF. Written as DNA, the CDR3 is TGTGCCAGCAGTGAAGACAGGGGTGATGAAAAACTGTTTTTT.